These 28 T cell receptor beta chains came from one sample sequenced in a study of blood T cell repertoires in COVID-19. Here immunoSEQ multiplex PCR was the method, and the copy in TCRdb shows in-frame clones only, minus some. The sample records around 250,000 clones, around 82% being singletons. The sequenced sample consisted of PBMCs or T cells enriched from blood (not recorded which). These receptors were collected from a man aged 50-60 years who had recovered from COVID-19.

The chain employs TRBV7-2 and TRBJ1-2; TRBD1 might be the D (6 bases). Trimming shortened V by 4 bases and J by 4 bases, and 10 bases separated the two germline ends. The CDR3 spans 13 residues. The V gene's germline CDR1 is SGHTA and CDR2 FQGNSA. The CDR3 region is CASSSGHTYGYTF. Here the CDR3 DNA reads TGTGCCAGCAGCTCGGGACACACCTATGGCTACACCTTC. The full variable domain, rest sourced from reference TRBV7-2 and TRBJ1-2, is GAGVSQSPSNKVTEKGKDVELRCDPISGHTALYWYRQSLGQGLEFLIYFQGNSAPDKSGLPSDRFSAERTGGSVSTLTIQRTQQEDSAVYLCASSSGHTYGYTFGSGTRLTVV.

This chain links TRBV9 with TRBJ2-3; D gene ambiguous. Trimming took 6 bases from V and 3 from J, leaving 14 bases between them. The CDR3 is 14 residues long. The V gene's germline CDR1 is SGDLS and CDR2 YYNGEE. The CDR3 DNA follows: TGTGCCAGCAACCCTTTCCGGAGTACAGATACGCAGTATTTT. Its translation: CASNPFRSTDTQYF. Combining the CDR3 with reference TRBV9 and TRBJ2-3 gives the whole variable domain DSGVTQTPKHLITATGQRVTLRCSPRSGDLSVYWYQQSLDQGLQFLIQYYNGEERAKGNILERFSAQQFPDLHSELNLSSLELGDSALYFCASNPFRSTDTQYFGPGTRLTVL.

The V call is TRBV6-5, the J call TRBJ1-5, with 10 bases lining up with TRBD1. Germline trimming cut 5 bases from V and 3 bases from J; bases unmatched to any gene: 4. This CDR3 region has 15 residues. CDR1 and CDR2 from the germline V gene are MNHEY and SVGAGI. The CDR3 region is CASSTGTGANQPQHF. The CDR3 DNA sequence: TGTGCCAGCAGTACCGGGACAGGGGCCAATCAGCCCCAGCATTTT.

This chain's CDR3 is CASSAQPTGITGGYTF. The CDR3 DNA reads TGTGCCAGCAGCGCCCAGCCGACAGGGATTACGGGCGGCTACACCTTC. The genes are TRBV3-1 (or the pseudogene TRBV3-2) and TRBJ1-2; 7 nucleotides agree with TRBD1. The CDR3 totals 16 residues. Trimming cost V 5 bases and J 8 bases; bases outside gene matches: 17. From germline, CDR1 is LGHDT and CDR2 YNNKEL (reference sequence).

CDR3 sequence reads: CASSPTGASISGANVLTF. CDR3 nucleotides: TGTGCCAGCTCACCGACAGGGGCAAGCATCTCTGGGGCCAACGTCCTGACTTTC. The V gene is TRBV18, the J gene TRBJ2-6; 8 bases are a match to TRBD1. CDR3 length: 18 residues. Germline assignment: CDR1 KGHSH and CDR2 LQKENI. The J segment lost 0 bases and the V segment lost 3 bases, leaving 7 bases of the junction unmatched.

This sequence joins TRBV27 and TRBJ1-1, with D perhaps TRBD1 (5 bases). This CDR3 contains 14 residues. The V gene lost 1 base and the J gene lost 3 bases, with 9 bases spanning the gap. CDR1 and CDR2 from the germline V gene are MNHEY and SMNVEV (reference sequence). The CDR3 coding sequence is TGTGCCAGCAGTTTATGGGGGGGGGACACTGAAGCTTTCTTT. This codes for CASSLWGGDTEAFF.

This chain links TRBV20-1 with TRBJ1-5, with 9 bases lining up with TRBD1. In germline, CDR1 is DFQATT, CDR2 SNEGSKA (reference sequence). The CDR3 is 14 amino acids. The V and J ends lost 3 bases and 2 bases, in that order; junction bases with no gene match: 2. DNA for the CDR3: TGCAGTGCTAGTTGGGACAGGGGCAATCAGCCCCAGCATTTT. Its protein product is CSASWDRGNQPQHF.

V usage is TRBV28 and J usage is TRBJ2-1; 11 positions agree with TRBD2. After removal of 4 bases from V and 5 bases from J, the junction contained 4 bases not matched to a gene. This CDR3 has 15 amino acids. Germline CDR1 MDHEN, CDR2 SYDVKM. CDR3 loop: CASSSTSGRNNEQFF. CDR3 coding DNA: TGTGCCAGCAGTTCCACTAGCGGGAGAAACAATGAGCAGTTCTTC.

This clone was seen just once. The chain joins TRBV2 to TRBJ2-2; no clear D. V was trimmed by 5 bases and J by 11 bases, leaving 9 bases between them. The CDR3 has 11 amino acids. Germline-derived CDR1 and CDR2 are SNHLY and FYNNEI. CDR3 nucleotide sequence: TGTGCCAGCAGTACTAACGTAGAGCTGTTTTTT. It specifies CASSTNVELFF.

This clone was found a few times. This rearrangement joins TRBV5-1 to TRBJ2-5, with 8 bases that match TRBD2. The germline CDR1 and CDR2 sequences are SGHRS and YFSETQ. The CDR3 is made up of 15 amino acids. V lost 4 bases, J lost 4 bases, and 9 bases stayed unmatched. Written as DNA, the CDR3 is TGCGCCAGCAGCCTGCAAGCGGGAGTGGGAGAGACCCAGTACTTC. This encodes CASSLQAGVGETQYF.

The genes are TRBV20-1 and TRBJ1-2; 8 bases fit TRBD1. The CDR3 has 11 amino acids. Looked up from germline, CDR1 is DFQATT and CDR2 is SNEGSKA (reference sequence). CDR3 loop: CSRQGIGGYTF. The DNA of the CDR3 is TGCAGCAGACAGGGGATCGGTGGCTACACCTTC.

This clone was seen more than once but under ten times. The chain joins TRBV2 to TRBJ2-1; 8 bases match TRBD2. Germline CDR1 reads SNHLY; CDR2 reads FYNNEI. The CDR3 has 15 amino acids. J lost 7 bases, V lost 5 bases, and 10 bases had no gene match. CDR3 bases: TGTGCCAGCAGTACTTGGGGACTAGACATAAATGAGCAGTTCTTC. Translated, it gives CASSTWGLDINEQFF. The variable domain in full, with the rest retrieved from reference TRBV2 and TRBJ2-1, is EPEVTQTPSHQVTQMGQEVILRCVPISNHLYFYWYRQILGQKVEFLVSFYNNEISEKSEIFDDQFSVERPDGSNFTLKIRSTKLEDSAMYFCASSTWGLDINEQFFGPGTRLTVL.

This chain joins TRBV29-1 and TRBJ2-6; a possible D gene is TRBD1 (8 bases). Germline lookup yields CDR1 SQVTM and CDR2 ANQGSEA. This CDR3 has 19 amino acids. The ends were cut back, 6 bases at V and 0 bases at J, with 24 bases in the middle. Here the CDR3 reads CSVRGGGQAKHSGANVLTF. CDR3 nucleotides: TGCAGCGTCCGTGGGGGGGGACAGGCAAAACACTCTGGGGCCAACGTCCTGACTTTC.

This chain connects TRBV28 to TRBJ1-2; D is undetermined. The CDR3 is 14 residues long. Looked up from germline, CDR1 is MDHEN and CDR2 is SYDVKM. The V gene lost 6 bases and the J gene lost 7 bases, with 18 bases spanning the gap. CDR3 amino acids: CASSLADEGFGYTF. CDR3 in DNA: TGTGCCAGCAGCCTCGCCGACGAGGGATTTGGCTACACCTTC.

The J gene is TRBJ1-1, the V gene TRBV6-5; no reliable D call. V was clipped by 2 bases and J by 6 bases, with 13 bases between them. The CDR3 is 14 amino acids. The germline CDR1 and CDR2 sequences are MNHEY and SVGAGI. CDR3 loop: CASSYMPENPEAFF. As DNA, the CDR3 is TGTGCCAGCAGTTACATGCCGGAGAATCCTGAAGCTTTCTTT.

This clone has a single count. The gene calls are TRBV9 and TRBJ2-2; 7 bases line up with TRBD2. From germline, CDR1 is SGDLS and CDR2 YYNGEE. This CDR3 comprises 15 residues. The V and J ends lost 0 bases and 5 bases, in that order; junction bases with no gene match: 4. The CDR3, as DNA: TGTGCCAGCAGCGTAGACCCCGGGAGGACCGGGGAGCTGTTTTTT. Protein product: CASSVDPGRTGELFF. Full variable domain (remainder filled in from reference TRBV9 and TRBJ2-2): DSGVTQTPKHLITATGQRVTLRCSPRSGDLSVYWYQQSLDQGLQFLIQYYNGEERAKGNILERFSAQQFPDLHSELNLSSLELGDSALYFCASSVDPGRTGELFFGEGSRLTVL.

The rearrangement uses TRBV4-1 and TRBJ2-1, with 10 bases aligning to TRBD2. This CDR3 has 15 amino acids. Germline V lookup: CDR1 MGHRA, CDR2 YSYEKL. V was clipped by 0 bases and J by 14 bases; unmatched bases: 10. The CDR3 protein is CASSQDDRTSGKKFF. The CDR3 DNA follows: TGCGCCAGCAGCCAAGATGATAGAACTAGCGGGAAGAAGTTCTTC.

This chain links TRBV4-1 with TRBJ1-5; tentatively, D is TRBD1 (6 bases). The V gene's germline CDR1 is MGHRA and CDR2 YSYEKL. V was shortened by 2 bases and J by 0 bases, with 11 bases between the two germline ends. The CDR3 extends over 16 amino acids. CDR3: CASSQPADSSNQPQHF. The CDR3 DNA sequence: TGCGCCAGCAGCCAACCTGCGGACAGTAGCAATCAGCCCCAGCATTTT.

The chain uses TRBV6-1 and TRBJ1-1; D unclear. Germline V gene sequence: CDR1 MNHNS, CDR2 SASEGT. The CDR3 is made up of 13 amino acids. V was shortened by 1 base and J by 7 bases, with 10 bases between the two germline ends. The CDR3 here is CASSEVSGLEAFF. The CDR3 DNA follows: TGTGCCAGCAGTGAAGTCTCAGGACTTGAAGCTTTCTTT.

The chain links TRBV19 to TRBJ1-1; TRBD1 matches 8 bases. The CDR3 totals 14 residues. From germline, CDR1 is LNHDA and CDR2 SQIVND (reference sequence). V shed 7 bases and J 4 bases; nucleotides not matched to a gene: 8. Here the CDR3 DNA reads TGTGCCAGTATTGCGGACAGGGTCGGCACTGAAGCTTTCTTT. Its translation: CASIADRVGTEAFF.

This chain uses TRBV27 with TRBJ2-5, with a weak D call TRBD1 (8 bases). Germline CDR1 MNHEY, CDR2 SMNVEV (reference sequence). CDR3 length: 17 residues. The ends were cut back, 0 bases at V and 5 bases at J, with 19 bases in the middle. This CDR3 reads CASSLSWPGQGGETQYF. The CDR3 nucleotides are TGTGCCAGCAGTTTATCATGGCCCGGACAGGGAGGGGAGACCCAGTACTTC.

The J gene is TRBJ1-6, the V gene TRBV5-8, with D possibly being TRBD1 (5 bases). Germline V gene lookup returns CDR1 SGHTS and CDR2 YDEGEE. CDR3 length: 16 residues. Trimming took 3 bases from V and 0 from J, leaving 10 bases between them. The CDR3 is CASSSRQSSYNSPLHF. The DNA for the CDR3 is TGTGCCAGCAGCTCTCGACAGAGCTCCTATAATTCACCCCTCCACTTT.

J is TRBJ2-5 and V is TRBV19; D possibly corresponds to TRBD2 (5 bases). Trimming removed 4 bases from V and 4 bases from J, with 13 bases in between. The germline gives CDR1 LNHDA, CDR2 SQIVND (reference sequence). The CDR3 totals 14 residues. For the CDR3, the DNA is TGTGCCAGTAGTACCCAATCGGGGAGAGAGACCCAGTACTTC. Its protein is CASSTQSGRETQYF.

V usage is TRBV4-3 and J usage is TRBJ2-3; no firm D call. Trimming pared 1 base from V and 1 base from J, leaving 6 bases between. CDR3 length: 14 residues. Germline-derived CDR1 and CDR2 are LGHNA and YSLEER. CDR3 sequence: CASSQVGGTDTQYF. The DNA for the CDR3 is TGCGCCAGCAGCCAAGTTGGAGGCACAGATACGCAGTATTTT.

The rearrangement joins TRBV9 to TRBJ2-6, with D unresolved. The CDR3 extends over 16 amino acids. Germline values: CDR1 SGDLS, CDR2 YYNGEE. Trimming cost V 4 bases and J 0 bases, with 11 bases left between them. The CDR3 DNA follows: TGTGCCAGCAGCCCTCGGCAGGTCTCTGGGGCCAACGTCCTGACTTTC. Translated, it gives CASSPRQVSGANVLTF.

This clone was recorded once. The chain carries TRBV18 and TRBJ2-1; 7 bases match TRBD2. Germline values: CDR1 KGHSH, CDR2 LQKENI. This CDR3 has 15 amino acids. J lost 8 bases, V lost 3 bases, and 10 bases had no gene match. The CDR3 sequence is CASSPQGPGGYEQFF. Written as DNA, the CDR3 is TGTGCCAGCTCACCGCAGGGACCCGGGGGGTATGAGCAGTTCTTC.

This clone has more than one count but fewer than ten. This chain joins TRBV10-2 and TRBJ1-2; 8 nucleotides line up with TRBD1. The trim removed 6 bases at V and 3 bases at J, leaving 9 bases unmatched. The CDR3 is 15 amino acids. CDR1 and CDR2 (germline): WSHSY, SAAADI. The CDR3 sequence: CASRAGQGGDYGYTF. CDR3 sequence (DNA): TGCGCCAGCAGGGCAGGACAGGGTGGGGACTATGGCTACACCTTC.

The chain recombines TRBV2 with TRBJ2-7; 10 nucleotides agree with TRBD2. Per the germline V gene, CDR1 is SNHLY and CDR2 is FYNNEI. CDR3 size: 15 residues. The V segment lost 5 bases and the J segment 3 bases; nucleotides outside the gene matches: 7. DNA of the CDR3: TGTGCCAGCAGTTGGGGGGCTAGCGGGAGCTACGAGCAGTACTTC. Amino acid sequence: CASSWGASGSYEQYF.